Included here is one T cell receptor (beta chain) sequence, with context. This receptor's antigen is unknown. Germline is not matched at one junction end, which may reflect a read error. Library preparation was by the immunoSEQ multiplex PCR assay. The multiplex PCR relied on a mix of 60 forward primers for TCR Vbeta segments and 13 reverse primers for TCR Jbeta segments. A multiplex PCR assay on genomic DNA amplified the CDR3 region of rearranged TCR beta genes. The amplified TCR beta libraries were sequenced on the Illumina HiSeq System as 87-base-pair reads. The study's own analysis went as follows. Across the 500 to 700 repertoires, a later analysis counted tens of millions of unique TCR beta chains, some 11 million of which were shared by at least two donors. Raw reads were error-corrected and collapsed into unique sequences with a nearest-neighbor algorithm that merged closely related sequences to remove PCR and sequencing errors. To assign V, D and J gene segments, CDR3 sequences were aligned to IMGT reference sequences. For a sequence to be retained, a match of at least six nucleotides to both a V gene segment and a J gene segment was required. Rearrangements were called productive when the CDR3 lacked stop codons and stayed in frame with V and J; all others were non-productive. CDR3 was defined by IMGT convention, running from the second conserved V-encoded cysteine to the conserved J-encoded phenylalanine. In an earlier analysis of more than 550 of the donors, sequences lacking an unambiguous match to a single V gene segment were excluded. In an earlier analysis of around 600 of the donors, V segments were called functional above 56.7% productive rearrangements and were called segregating when the between-donor standard deviation exceeded 5%. To diagnose cytomegalovirus status from the catalog of TCR beta chain sequences, a statistical classification framework was built. In a later analysis, TCR nucleotide sequences were compared against IMGT/GENE-DB human TR gene sequences so that V and J genes could be assigned. A later analysis assigned CDR3 sequences and most-parsimonious VDJ recombination scenarios with the TCRdist pipeline. In a later analysis, each TCR beta chain was defined by its CDR3 amino acid sequence together with its V-gene family, and reads lacking a unique V-gene family were excluded. In a later analysis, nearly 600 highly shared, low-generation-probability nucleotide sequences were removed to address suspected cross-contamination and a sequencing artifact. A later analysis calculated a clonal expansion index for each public chain from normalized within-repertoire ranks of inferred template counts. A later analysis computed generation probabilities with a VDJ recombination model fitted to out-of-frame rearrangements, and checked the results against IGoR. Hypergeometric tests were used in a later analysis to score TCR-TCR, TCR-HLA and TCR-CMV co-occurrence, with a repertoire-size bias correction applied to the TCR pairs. To estimate false discovery rates, a later analysis permuted the HLA or CMV assignments 20 times. In a later analysis, co-occurring TCRs were grouped using DBSCAN, and TCRdist sequence similarity was added for clustering within HLA-allele-positive subsets. Repertoires with fewer than 30,000 or more than 120,000 public chains were left out of co-occurrence clustering, as were about five repertoires with anomalous nucleotide sharing. Entries here come from immuneACCESS through TCRdb and include only in-frame sequences with V and J called. Some clones fail to appear in such tables; in the studies checked, an unresolved V gene covers under half of the shortfall, and the cause of the remainder is unknown. V, J and clone size derive from that table, while D and trimming were established from the DNA sequence. This sample has around 170,000 clones in its table, and 75% to 90% of those were observed once. Roughly 0.75% of the sample comes from the top ten.

This sample was included in a study of cytomegalovirus exposure and HLA in healthy donors (dated 2017 in TCRdb). Some background on the complete study: An earlier analysis of approximately 600 of the donors reported 276 Gb of sequence data and some 120 million unique TCR beta sequences from about 179 million T cells. An early release covering about 600 HLA-typed donors comprised about 310 gigabases of sequencing data and roughly 85 million unique TCR sequences. The genetic ancestry cluster associated with self-reported Caucasian donors included 80% to 90% of the roughly 410 genotyped donors. The study aimed to test whether cataloging public T cell receptors could reveal signatures of past pathogen exposure. The T cell repertoires of roughly 660 subjects were profiled by immunosequencing and related to cytomegalovirus serostatus. A separate validation cohort of more than 100 different subjects was used in addition to the 666-subject first cohort. The study combined high-throughput TCR immunosequencing, statistical association of individual TCRs with disease status, and machine learning to predict cytomegalovirus infection status. In a later analysis, previously published TCR beta repertoires from 600 to 850 donors were re-analyzed and high-resolution HLA genotyping was added so that TCR occurrence patterns could be studied. Rather than using new phenotypic data, the later analysis identified candidate immune exposures from TCR beta sequences and from how often those sequences occurred across donors. In an earlier analysis of over 550 of the donors, high-throughput TCR beta sequencing was used to judge whether each TCR beta V gene segment behaved as functional or pseudogenic. Donor age, sex, ethnicity and CMV serostatus were collected together with the repertoire data. A later genetic analysis took genome-wide SNP genotypes for 398 of the 666 donors and used that subset as a discovery cohort. All discovery cohort repertoires had been generated using a single sequencing platform. Both class I and class II loci were covered by HLA typing, at four-digit resolution. Typing coverage varied by locus: roughly 629-630 donors for A, B, C, DRB1 and DQB1; approximately 520 for DQA1; some 610 for DPA1; roughly 470 for DPB1. A handful of DR-DQ haplotypes were handled as single units for association and clustering because linkage in the cohort was strong. Among roughly 400 genotyped donors of the cohort, an average of approximately 200,000 unique TCR beta nucleotide sequences was sequenced per donor, of which about 18% were non-productive. Findings and caveats that apply to the study as a whole: In vitro tests confirmed that a few of the cytomegalovirus-associated TCR beta chains recognize cytomegalovirus antigens. Roughly uniform sequencing depth across donors was assumed in presence/absence analyses, although this assumption may not hold. This cohort had only TCR beta chains sequenced, and the lack of alpha or paired-chain data limited which features could be detected. V-gene and J-gene trimming of TCR beta chains was associated with a missense DCLRE1C variant in a later genetic analysis, and the association was replicated in an independent cohort. In a later analysis, several top co-occurrence clusters were reported to appear linked to parvovirus B19, influenza, CMV and Epstein-Barr virus. In a later analysis, around 17,000 TCR beta sequences were associated with specific HLA alleles at a false discovery rate of 0.05. Most TCR sequences were seen in very few donors, while some public TCRs were found in many individuals. In a later analysis, HLA-associated TCR beta chains were found to be more clonally expanded and to have lower generation probabilities than equally common non-associated chains. CMV serostatus was the only immune exposure information available for the cohort. In an earlier analysis of over 550 of the donors, most TCR beta V segments were observed in productive rearrangements about 87% or about 30% of the time, broadly matching IMGT annotations. The classifier was reported to diagnose cytomegalovirus status with high specificity and sensitivity in both the original and validation cohorts. A further reported finding was that TCR beta sequences accurately predicted the HLA-A and HLA-B alleles for most subjects in the first cohort. The study gave a list of 150 to 200 TCR beta chains associated with cytomegalovirus. A cluster of highly shared sequence variants was judged likely to be a technical artifact of the sequencing pipeline. Correlated functional status among segregating V segments might be attributable to linkage disequilibrium, but an unknown experimental factor could not be ruled out. It was suggested by the authors that the approach could potentially be generalized to other disease states and immunological phenotypes. A later analysis found that most CMV-associated TCR beta chains appeared HLA-restricted, with HLA associations seemingly driven largely by CMV exposure. When HLA alleles, especially DR and DQ, strongly co-occurred, attributing TCR associations to individual alleles was difficult. In a later analysis, TCR association rates were found to vary across HLA loci, with the most associated TCRs seen for DRB1 alleles and the fewest for HLA-C alleles. Because counts were too low, roughly 16 rarely observed V segments, including chromosome 9 orphons, were left out of the earlier analysis of 587 of the donors. Compared with the 666-donor mean, donors in an Asian-associated ancestry cluster had fewer N-insertions in productive TCRs, according to a later genetic analysis. Some IMGT-functional V segments, including TRBV6-2 and TRBV6-3, could not be distinguished by the 87-base-pair reads and were therefore excluded. Because HLA typing was unavailable for some donors at each locus, only the typed subset was used in association tests.

From its cysteine to its phenylalanine, the CDR3 spans 15 amino acids. The kept DNA is CDR3 alone, 45 bases in frame from the first base. The germline V gene gives CDR1 as SGHRS and CDR2 as YFSETQ. The cohort was made up of 666 healthy bone marrow donors. At the time of sampling, every cohort member was nominally healthy, though immune exposures that went unrecorded were likely present. The donor tested CMV seronegative and was one of the 352 seronegative cohort members. Every donor gave a peripheral blood sample, and the peripheral blood mononuclear cells from that sample were used for TCR beta sequencing. The Qiagen DNeasy Blood Extraction Kit was used to extract genomic DNA from the blood cell samples.

The sample taken for sequencing was PBMCs. Recombination linked TRBV5-1 to TRBJ2-7, with a tentative D gene TRBD2 over 7 matching bases. The receptor's source is a woman in her late teens or twenties in good health and CMV-seronegative. The CDR3 loop reads CASSLAGGVSSEQYF. The sequenced DNA is TGCGCCAGCAGCTTGGCGGGGGGCGTTTCCTCCGAGCAGTACTTC.